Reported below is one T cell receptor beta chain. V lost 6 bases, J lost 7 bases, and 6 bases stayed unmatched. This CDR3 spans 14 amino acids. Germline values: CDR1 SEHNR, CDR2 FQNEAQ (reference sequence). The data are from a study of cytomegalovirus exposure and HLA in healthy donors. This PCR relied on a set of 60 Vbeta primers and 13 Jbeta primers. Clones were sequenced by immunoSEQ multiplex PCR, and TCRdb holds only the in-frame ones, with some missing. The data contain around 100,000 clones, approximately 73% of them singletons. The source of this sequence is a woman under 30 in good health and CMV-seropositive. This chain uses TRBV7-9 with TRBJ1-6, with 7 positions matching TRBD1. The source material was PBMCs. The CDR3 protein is CASSVLTGNSPLHF. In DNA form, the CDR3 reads TGTGCCAGCAGTGTCTTGACAGGGAATTCACCCCTCCACTTT.